Here is one T cell receptor beta chain with its context. Its antigen is as yet unknown. This sample is part of a study of cytomegalovirus exposure and HLA in healthy donors. PCR used 60 Vbeta primers and 13 Jbeta primers. The protocol was immunoSEQ multiplex PCR, while the TCRdb copy is restricted to in-frame clones and leaves out a portion. The profile shows approximately 170,000 clones, 75% to 90% of them singletons. Notes on the study in general: TCR beta sequences numbering under 20,000 were associated with HLA alleles at 0.05 false discovery rate in a later analysis.

Trimming cost V 0 bases and J 3 bases; bases outside gene matches: 3. Per the germline V gene, CDR1 is SGHNT and CDR2 is YYREEE (reference sequence). This CDR3 spans 14 amino acids. The source material was PBMCs. The chain is built from TRBV5-4 and TRBJ2-7; 7 nucleotides match TRBD1. This TCR was sampled from a boy aged 2 to 9 in good health and CMV-seronegative. The CDR3 nucleotides read TGTGCCAGCAGCTTGGGAGGGGGCAGCTACGAGCAGTACTTC. As protein: CASSLGGGSYEQYF.